This T cell receptor beta chain came from a study of Ad26.COV2.S vaccination and SARS-CoV-2 variants. Treatment: 19 received Ad26.COV2.S at low or high dose, single or two shots; 5 received placebo; per-sample allocation not given. Samples came from day 63 after the first vaccine or placebo injection. Generated by immunoSEQ multiplex PCR, the TCRdb table keeps only in-frame clones and is missing some. Of roughly 500,000 clones detected, 85% to 90% appear once; the ten largest clones hold about 2.4%. Trimming shortened V by 4 bases and J by 3 bases, and 9 bases separated the two germline ends. The CDR3 is 13 amino acids. Germline CDR1 reads LGHNA; CDR2 reads YNFKEQ.

V is TRBV4-2 and J is TRBJ1-2; D is perhaps TRBD1 (6 bases). The input for sequencing was peripheral blood, taken in a trial of Ad26.COV2.S vaccine versus placebo. The TCR sequence derives from a person between 18 and 65 years old who received the Ad26.COV2.S COVID-19 vaccine or a placebo. CDR3 protein: CASSPAGDYGYTF. CDR3 DNA sequence: TGTGCCAGCAGCCCGGCAGGGGACTATGGCTACACCTTC.